This T cell receptor (beta chain) was identified in a study of tumor and adjacent non-tumor tissue in lung cancer. TCRbeta libraries were built with three rounds of nested PCR, modified from ARM-PCR. TCRdb reprocessed the multiplex PCR reads with MiXCR, giving one entry per CDR3 protein. The sample consists of 65,000 to 95,000 distinct CDR3 sequences, over 75% of them appearing once. About this clonotype itself: Its cognate antigen is unknown. At one boundary the junction diverges from the germline segment, which might be a read error.

General study findings and limits: Top 100 clones took a larger repertoire share in normal lung.

The CDR3 covers 16 residues. From germline, CDR1 is DFQATT and CDR2 SNEGSKA (reference sequence). This sample's RNA came from whole unsorted tissue. The chain links TRBV20-1 to TRBJ1-4; D perhaps matches TRBD1 (5 bases). This TCR derives from a woman in her forties or fifties with non-small cell lung cancer. Sequencing was performed on lung tumor tissue. The CDR3 region is CSARDPIEGQGEKQIF. As DNA, the CDR3 is TGCAGTGCTAGAGACCCCATTGAGGGGCAGGGTGAAAAACAGATTTTT.